These 8 T cell receptor beta chains were sequenced from one sample in a study of T cell responses to AZD1222 COVID-19 vaccine. Sequenced by immunoSEQ multiplex PCR; TCRdb stores in-frame clones only, minus some. Found here are roughly 35,000 clones, 70% to 90% of them singletons; the top ten hold approximately 6.2%. This material consisted of peripheral blood, taken on day 0 of AZD1222 vaccination. The receptors derive from an adult in good health.

The gene calls are TRBV6-4 and TRBJ1-5; no firm D call. V lost 3 bases and J 1 base, leaving 4 bases between the germline ends. The CDR3 is made up of 13 amino acids. CDR1 and CDR2 (germline): MRHNA, SNTAGT. CDR3 region: CASSEGSNQPQHF. For the CDR3, the DNA is TGTGCCAGCAGTGAGGGAAGCAATCAGCCCCAGCATTTT.

This clone was detected only a few times. The J gene is TRBJ2-7, the V gene TRBV7-9, with TRBD1 matching 7 bases. Germline CDR1 SEHNR, CDR2 FQNEAQ (reference sequence). The V gene end was trimmed by 2 bases and the J gene end by 2 bases; junction bases not matched to a gene: 6. The CDR3 length is 15 residues. In DNA, the CDR3 is TGTGCCAGCAGCTTAAGGGACAGCCCTACCTACGAGCAGTACTTC. Translation: CASSLRDSPTYEQYF.

The CDR3 DNA reads as TGTGCCGGCACCGAAGGGGCAGGGGGCATTTCACCCCTCCACTTT. Translating it yields CAGTEGAGGISPLHF. The chain is built from TRBV6-5 and TRBJ1-6; 8 nucleotides match TRBD1. Germline values: CDR1 MNHEY, CDR2 SVGAGI. The junction had 15 bases not matched to a gene; V was cut back by 11 bases and J by 9 bases. The CDR3 consists of 15 residues.

In this sample, this clone is medium-sized. CDR3 sequence reads: CASSYGGRYTF. The DNA for the CDR3 is TGTGCCAGCAGTTACGGCGGGAGGTACACCTTC. This chain connects TRBV6-5 to TRBJ1-2; D is undetermined. The CDR3 spans 11 residues. V was clipped by 2 bases and J by 11 bases, with 9 bases between them. Germline-derived CDR1 and CDR2 are MNHEY and SVGAGI.

The chain has TRBV27 and TRBJ1-4; 9 bases map to TRBD1. The CDR3 is 15 amino acids. J gave up 3 bases and V 4 bases, and 3 bases lay outside the gene matches. Germline values: CDR1 MNHEY, CDR2 SMNVEV (reference sequence). CDR3 sequence reads: CASSYRGLANEKLFF. CDR3 bases: TGTGCCAGCAGTTACAGGGGGCTGGCTAATGAAAAACTGTTTTTT.

J is TRBJ1-6 and V is TRBV19; 7 bases line up with TRBD1. This CDR3 spans 15 amino acids. Germline CDR1 LNHDA, CDR2 SQIVND (reference sequence). Trimming cost V 9 bases and J 3 bases; bases outside gene matches: 8. CDR3 bases: TGTGCCAGCGTCGGGACAGCTAACTATAATTCACCCCTCCACTTT. Protein: CASVGTANYNSPLHF.

The chain employs TRBV27 and TRBJ1-1, with TRBD1 identical over 9 bases. V shed 7 bases and J 2 bases; nucleotides not matched to a gene: 14. Germline CDR1 reads MNHEY; CDR2 reads SMNVEV (reference sequence). This CDR3 contains 17 residues. This CDR3 reads CASTPHPGTGINTEAFF. DNA of the CDR3: TGTGCCAGCACCCCCCATCCGGGGACAGGGATTAACACTGAAGCTTTCTTT.

CDR3 sequence: CASTADGLWGYTF. Here the CDR3 DNA reads TGTGCCAGCACAGCCGACGGGCTATGGGGCTACACCTTC. This chain connects TRBV12-3 or TRBV12-4 to TRBJ1-2, with D uncertain. V was clipped by 7 bases and J by 8 bases, with 17 bases between them. The CDR3 spans 13 residues.